This T cell receptor beta chain appears in the sequencing data of a study of a mutant IDH1 vaccine in newly diagnosed glioma. Turning to the study itself: Treated patients, averaging roughly 44 years, were roughly 60% male and about 38% female. Pretreatment consisted of radiotherapy, temozolomide, or both, with most receiving both. Whole-study results and caveats: Pseudoprogression looked unconnected to shifts in top peripheral T cell clonotypes.

Data came from immunoSEQ multiplex PCR; TCRdb stores just in-frame clones and leaves some out. The top ten clones hold 9% of a sample with 30,000 to 40,000 clones, about 80% of them seen once. Germline values: CDR1 SGHDN, CDR2 FVKESK. This CDR3 contains 13 residues. Trimming cost V 3 bases and J 8 bases, with 10 bases left between them. About this clone itself: Its antigen is still unknown.

The time point: baseline, week 1 (first vaccination visit). The treatment is: pre-vaccination baseline after standard-of-care therapy. Donors harbored newly found WHO grade 3 or 4 IDH1-mutant, ATRX-lost astrocytomas. The source material was peripheral blood mononuclear cells (PBMCs), sampled from a glioma patient treated with radiotherapy, temozolomide or both. V is TRBV14 and J is TRBJ1-4, with D unclear. The sequence came from a man aged 50-59 years with glioma. Some clones in this sample may be carry-over from other donors' samples. CDR3 protein: CASSQGMGEKLFF. The CDR3 region has the DNA TGTGCCAGCAGCCAGGGGATGGGCGAAAAACTGTTTTTT.